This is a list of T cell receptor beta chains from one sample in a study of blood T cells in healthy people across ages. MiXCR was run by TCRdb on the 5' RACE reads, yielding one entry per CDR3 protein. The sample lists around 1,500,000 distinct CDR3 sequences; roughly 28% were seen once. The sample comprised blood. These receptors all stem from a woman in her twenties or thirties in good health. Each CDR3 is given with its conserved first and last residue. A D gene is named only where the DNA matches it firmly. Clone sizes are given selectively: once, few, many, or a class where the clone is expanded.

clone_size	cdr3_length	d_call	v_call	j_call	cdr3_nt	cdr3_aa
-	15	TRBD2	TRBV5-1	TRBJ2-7	TGCGCCAGCAGTTGGGGTCGGGACTATTCCTACGAGCAGTACTTC	CASSWGRDYSYEQYF
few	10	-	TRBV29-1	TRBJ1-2	TGCAGCTCTCTGGAGGATGGCTACACCTTC	CSSLEDGYTF
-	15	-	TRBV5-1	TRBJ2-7	TGCGCCAGCAGCTACGGACAGACCTCGGGCCACGAGCAGTACTTC	CASSYGQTSGHEQYF
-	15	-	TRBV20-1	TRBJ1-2	TGCAGTGCTAGAGAATGGGGGCAGCTCGGTAATGGCTACACCTTC	CSAREWGQLGNGYTF
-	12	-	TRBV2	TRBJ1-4	TGTGCCAGACTCCGGGGGCTGGAAAAACTGTTTTTT	CARLRGLEKLFF
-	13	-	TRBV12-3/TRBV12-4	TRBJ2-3	TGTGCCAGCAGCTGGGGACGCGCAGATACGCAGTATTTT	CASSWGRADTQYF
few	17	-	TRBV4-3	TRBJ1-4	TGCGCCAGCAGCCAAGATCCACGTGGTACGGGAAATGAAAAACTGTTTTTT	CASSQDPRGTGNEKLFF
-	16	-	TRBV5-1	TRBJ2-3	TGCGCCAGCAGCCCAACAGGGACTCCCAGCACAGATACGCAGTATTTT	CASSPTGTPSTDTQYF
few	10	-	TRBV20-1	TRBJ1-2	TGCAGTGCCCCGGACTATGGCTACACCTTC	CSAPDYGYTF
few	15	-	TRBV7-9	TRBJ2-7	TGTGCCAGCAGCATTGGGACTTACTCCTACAATGAGCAGTACTTC	CASSIGTYSYNEQYF
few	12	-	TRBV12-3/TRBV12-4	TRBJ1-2	TGTGCCAGCCAGAGATTGCCGGGTGGCTACACCTTC	CASQRLPGGYTF
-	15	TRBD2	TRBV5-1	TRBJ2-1	TGCGCCAGCAGCTTGGGGGAGGGCGCCTACAATGAGCAGCTCTTC	CASSLGEGAYNEQLF
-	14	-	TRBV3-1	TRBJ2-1	TGTGCCAGCAGCCAAGTTCGCAGCGAGAATGGGCAGTTCTTC	CASSQVRSENGQFF
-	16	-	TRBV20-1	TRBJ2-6	TGCAGTGCTAGGACCGCCAGGGTCTCTGGGGCCAACGTCCTGACTTTC	CSARTARVSGANVLTF
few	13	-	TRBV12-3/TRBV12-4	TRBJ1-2	TGTGCCAGCAGTTCCGCTCGATGGTTGGGCTACACCTTC	CASSSARWLGYTF
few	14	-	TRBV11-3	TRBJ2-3	TGTGCCAGTAGCCAGGGGTCCAGCACAGATACGCAGTATTTT	CASSQGSSTDTQYF
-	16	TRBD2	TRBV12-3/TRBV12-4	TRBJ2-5	TGTGCCAGCAGTTTAGCCCCTAGCGGGGACATAGAGACCCAGTACTTC	CASSLAPSGDIETQYF
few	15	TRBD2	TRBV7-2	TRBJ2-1	TGTGCCAGCAGCTTAGAGCCGGCGGGAGCTCATGAGCAGTTCTTC	CASSLEPAGAHEQFF
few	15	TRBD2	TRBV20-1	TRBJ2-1	TGCAGTGCTAGAGCTCTAGCGGAACCCTACAATGAGCAGTTCTTC	CSARALAEPYNEQFF
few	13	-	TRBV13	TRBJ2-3	TGTGCCAGCAGCCCCGGCAATTCGGGTACGCAGTATTTT	CASSPGNSGTQYF
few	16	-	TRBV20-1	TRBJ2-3	TGCAGTGCTCCTAAGGCAGGCACCCGCTCCACAGATACGCAGTATTTT	CSAPKAGTRSTDTQYF
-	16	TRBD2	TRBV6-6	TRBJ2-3	TGTGCCAGCAGTTATACTAGCGGGAGTGGTTCAGATACGCAGTATTTT	CASSYTSGSGSDTQYF
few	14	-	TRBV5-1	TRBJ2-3	TGCGCCAGCAGCCTGACTAGAAACACAGATACGCAGTATTTT	CASSLTRNTDTQYF
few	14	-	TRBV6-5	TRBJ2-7	TGTGCCAGCAGCCAGGGGACTGTGAGCCGCGAGCAGTACTTC	CASSQGTVSREQYF
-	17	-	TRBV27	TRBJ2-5	TGTGCCAGCAGTCGGAACTACGGGGGTTTCAGGCAAGAGACCCAGTACTTC	CASSRNYGGFRQETQYF
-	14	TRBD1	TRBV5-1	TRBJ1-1	TGTGCCAGCAGCTTAGGGACAGGGAGCACTGAAGCTTTCTTT	CASSLGTGSTEAFF
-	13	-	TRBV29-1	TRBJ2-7	TGCAGCGTTGTGAAGCGGGCGGACAATGAGCAGTACTTC	CSVVKRADNEQYF
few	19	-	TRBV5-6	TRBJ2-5	TGTGCCAGCAGCCAACCCAATAATCTAAACAGGGCAATACAAGAGACCCAGTACTTC	CASSQPNNLNRAIQETQYF
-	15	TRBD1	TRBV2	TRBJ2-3	TGTGCCAGCAGGGCAAGAACAGGGGTCACAGATACGCAGTATTTT	CASRARTGVTDTQYF
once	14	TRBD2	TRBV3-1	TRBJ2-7	TGTGCCAGCAGCCAGCGCGGGGGAGTCCACGAGCAGTACTTC	CASSQRGGVHEQYF
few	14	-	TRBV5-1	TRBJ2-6	TGCGCCAGTGCTCATAACTCTGGGGCCAACGTCCTGACTTTC	CASAHNSGANVLTF
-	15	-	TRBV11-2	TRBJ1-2	TGTGCCAGCACCCGGGCCCCAGGGCGGGTCTATGGCTACACCTTC	CASTRAPGRVYGYTF
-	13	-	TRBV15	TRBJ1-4	TGTGCCACCAGCAGAGATCTGGGGAAAAAACTGTTTTTT	CATSRDLGKKLFF
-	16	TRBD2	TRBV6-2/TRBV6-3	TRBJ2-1	TGTGCCAGCAGTCCTCGGAGCGGGAGGGCGTACAATGAGCAGTTCTTC	CASSPRSGRAYNEQFF
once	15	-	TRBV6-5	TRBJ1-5	TGTGCCAGCAGTCCCCTAGGGGAGGGAGGGCAGCCCCAGCATTTT	CASSPLGEGGQPQHF
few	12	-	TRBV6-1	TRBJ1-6	TGTGCCAGCAGTGAATTGGGGGAAACCCTCCACTTT	CASSELGETLHF